The sequence of this T cell receptor beta chain was determined in a study of T cell responses to AZD1222 COVID-19 vaccine. Turning to the study itself: Pooling was applied to second doses at about 4 or about 12 weeks.

The protocol was immunoSEQ multiplex PCR, while the TCRdb copy is restricted to in-frame clones and leaves out a portion. This table holds 200,000 to 300,000 clones, 90% to 95% found once. Study outcomes and limitations: The span of vaccine-associated CD4 TCRs extended across spike, with dominance at 160-218 and 743-854.

The CDR3 covers 13 residues. V dropped 3 bases and J dropped 9 bases, with 14 bases sitting between them. CDR1 and CDR2 from the germline V gene are KGHSH and LQKENI. As concerns this clone: Its target is unknown.

This specimen was peripheral blood, taken on day 0 of AZD1222 vaccination. The genes are TRBV18 and TRBJ1-2; maybe TRBD1 (5 bases). The receptor was isolated from an adult in good health. As DNA, the CDR3 is TGTGCCAGCTCACCGGGGGAAGGTGGAAGCTACACCTTC. Its translation is CASSPGEGGSYTF.